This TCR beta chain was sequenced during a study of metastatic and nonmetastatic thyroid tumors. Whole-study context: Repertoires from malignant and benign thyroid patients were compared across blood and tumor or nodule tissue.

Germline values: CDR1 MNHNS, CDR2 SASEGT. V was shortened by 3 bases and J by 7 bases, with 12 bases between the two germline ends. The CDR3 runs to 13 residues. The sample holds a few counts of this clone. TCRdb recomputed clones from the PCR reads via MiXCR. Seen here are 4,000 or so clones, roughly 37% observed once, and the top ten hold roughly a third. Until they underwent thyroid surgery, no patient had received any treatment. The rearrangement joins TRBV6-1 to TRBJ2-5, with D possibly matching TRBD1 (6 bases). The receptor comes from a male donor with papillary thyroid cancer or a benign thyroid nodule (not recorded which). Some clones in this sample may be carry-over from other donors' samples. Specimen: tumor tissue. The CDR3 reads CASSDRGSVTQYF. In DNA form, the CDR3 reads TGTGCCAGCAGTGACAGGGGATCGGTGACCCAGTACTTC.